One sample yielded the 20 T cell receptor beta chains listed below, sequenced in a study of OX40 agonist ivuxolimab in advanced cancers. Sequencing was performed with immunoSEQ multiplex PCR; in TCRdb, only in-frame clones are kept and a portion is missing. The table lists under 70,000 clones, about nine tenths of them singletons, with approximately 2% in the top ten. The sequencing here drew on CD4+ or CD8+ T cells sorted from blood, taken in a trial of the OX40 agonist ivuxolimab. These receptors were collected from an adult with an advanced solid tumor such as melanoma, head and neck, liver or kidney cancer.

The rearrangement joins TRBV6-5 to TRBJ1-5; D not resolved. The ends were cut back, 6 bases at V and 6 bases at J, with 12 bases in the middle. The CDR3 has 13 amino acids. The V gene's germline CDR1 is MNHEY and CDR2 SVGAGI. Written as DNA, the CDR3 is TGTGCCAGCAGCCCCCCGGAGGGTCAGCCCCAGCATTTT. It translates to CASSPPEGQPQHF.

The V and J genes are TRBV7-8 and TRBJ1-1; D is undetermined. Trimming pared 5 bases from V and 4 bases from J, leaving 14 bases between. This CDR3 is built from 14 residues. Germline lookup yields CDR1 SGHVS and CDR2 FQNEAQ. The CDR3: CASSPRWQRTEAFF. The CDR3 region has the DNA TGTGCCAGCAGCCCCCGGTGGCAACGCACTGAAGCTTTCTTT.

This chain connects TRBV29-1 to TRBJ1-3, with D possibly matching TRBD1 (5 bases). The CDR3 runs to 15 residues. Germline lookup yields CDR1 SQVTM and CDR2 ANQGSEA. V lost 6 bases and J lost 0, with 15 bases in between. In DNA, the CDR3 is TGCAGCGTCGCCGGGACGGCGAGCTCTGGAAACACCATATATTTT. As protein: CSVAGTASSGNTIYF. Supplemented by reference TRBV29-1 and TRBJ1-3, the full variable domain reads SAVISQKPSRDICQRGTSLTIQCQVDSQVTMMFWYRQQPGQSLTLIATANQGSEATYESGFVIDKFPISRPNLTFSTLTVSNMSPEDSSIYLCSVAGTASSGNTIYFGEGSWLTVV.

The J gene is TRBJ2-3, the V gene TRBV5-1; a possible D gene is TRBD2 (5 bases). CDR3 length: 14 residues. V gave up 4 bases and J gave up 6 bases, with 15 bases separating them. CDR1 and CDR2 (germline): SGHRS, YFSETQ. CDR3 DNA: TGCGCCAGCAGCACAAGAGGGTACACGGATACGCAGTATTTT. As protein: CASSTRGYTDTQYF.

The J gene is TRBJ2-6, the V gene TRBV6-6; perhaps D is TRBD1 or TRBD2 (6 bases each). This CDR3 spans 14 amino acids. V lost 6 bases and J 3 bases, leaving 9 bases between the germline ends. CDR1 is MNHNY and CDR2 is SVGAGI in the germline V gene (reference sequence). CDR3 in DNA: TGTGCCAGCAGGGGGGGCGGTGGGGCCAACGTCCTGACTTTC. This sequence encodes CASRGGGGANVLTF.

This chain links TRBV5-4 with TRBJ2-2; TRBD2 agrees at 12 bases. Trimming took 4 bases from V and 2 from J; bases not matched to a gene: 6. The CDR3 is 17 amino acids. CDR1 SGHNT and CDR2 YYREEE come from the germline V gene (reference sequence). Written as DNA, the CDR3 is TGTGCCAGCAGCCCAGCTAGCGGGGGGGAAAACACCGGGGAGCTGTTTTTT. This translates into CASSPASGGENTGELFF.

The J gene is TRBJ2-5, the V gene TRBV18; 11 bases match TRBD2. The CDR3 contains 16 residues. Germline lookup yields CDR1 KGHSH and CDR2 LQKENI. Germline trimming cut 5 bases from V and 5 bases from J; bases unmatched to any gene: 10. The CDR3 coding sequence is TGTGCCAGCTCATTAAGACTAGCGGGGTCGGGGGAGACCCAGTACTTC. This translates into CASSLRLAGSGETQYF.

V is TRBV4-1 and J is TRBJ2-7, with a possible D match to TRBD2 (7 bases). Germline-derived CDR1 and CDR2 are MGHRA and YSYEKL. CDR3 size: 16 residues. V was clipped by 1 base and J by 7 bases, with 20 bases between them. CDR3 in amino acids: CASSQGEGGRTFEQYF. The CDR3 region has the DNA TGCGCCAGCAGCCAAGGGGAGGGGGGGCGAACTTTTGAGCAGTACTTC.

Only one count was recorded for this clone. The chain carries TRBV5-4 and TRBJ2-7, with D possibly TRBD1 on 5 matching bases. Germline values: CDR1 SGHNT, CDR2 YYREEE (reference sequence). V was clipped by 4 bases and J by 2 bases, with 10 bases between them. The CDR3 has 13 amino acids. CDR3 bases: TGTGCCAGCAGCGACAGTGCTACCTACGAGCAGTACTTC. Residues: CASSDSATYEQYF.

Notes on this clone: Germline and junction disagree at one end, which may indicate a read error. This chain joins TRBV2 and TRBJ2-7; no clear D. The CDR3 is made up of 12 amino acids. In germline, CDR1 is SNHLY, CDR2 FYNNEI. The CDR3, as DNA: TGTGCCAGCAGTGAAGCGCTTCTTACTGCGGACTTC. It translates to CASSEALLTADF. Looking up the rest from reference TRBV2 and TRBJ2-7 gives the full variable domain: EPEVTQTPSHQVTQMGQEVILRCVPISNHLYFYWYRQILGQKVEFLVSFYNNEISEKSEIFDDQFSVERPDGSNFTLKIRSTKLEDSAMYFCASSEALLTADFGPGTRLTVT.

The rearrangement links TRBV28 to TRBJ2-5; D unresolved. The CDR3 consists of 14 residues. Looked up from germline, CDR1 is MDHEN and CDR2 is SYDVKM. V was shortened by 4 bases and J by 5 bases, with 14 bases between the two germline ends. DNA of the CDR3: TGTGCCAGCAGTTACGACAACCCGTGGGAGACCCAGTACTTC. Protein: CASSYDNPWETQYF. Drawing the rest from reference TRBV28 and TRBJ2-5, the complete variable domain is DVKVTQSSRYLVKRTGEKVFLECVQDMDHENMFWYRQDPGLGLRLIYFSYDVKMKEKGDIPEGYSVSREKKERFSLILESASTNQTSMYLCASSYDNPWETQYFGPGTRLLVL.

Comment on this clone: The sample has other DNA sequences that encode this CDR3 too. The rearrangement uses TRBV7-9 and TRBJ2-5, with D perhaps given as TRBD1 or TRBD2 (5 bases each). This CDR3 comprises 14 residues. V shed 3 bases and J shed 2 bases, with 10 bases lying between them. The germline V gene has CDR1 SEHNR and CDR2 FQNEAQ (reference sequence). The CDR3 nucleotides are TGTGCCAGCAGCTTTAGAGGGGAACAAGAGACCCAGTACTTC. Encoded protein: CASSFRGEQETQYF.

V and J are TRBV2 and TRBJ1-5, with 8 bases fitting TRBD1. V lost 6 bases and J lost 3; bases outside the gene matches: 4. There are 14 residues in the CDR3. Germline V gene data show CDR1 as SNHLY and CDR2 as FYNNEI. The CDR3 DNA follows: TGTGCCAGCAGAGAGGGACAGGACAATCAGCCCCAGCATTTT. It specifies CASREGQDNQPQHF.

This sequence joins TRBV27 and TRBJ1-2, with a possible D match to TRBD1 (5 bases). This CDR3 comprises 11 residues. V lost 3 bases and J 11 bases, leaving 10 bases between the germline ends. Germline V gene lookup returns CDR1 MNHEY and CDR2 SMNVEV (reference sequence). The CDR3 here is CASSFLGAYTF. The CDR3 region has the DNA TGTGCCAGCAGTTTTTTAGGGGCATACACCTTC.

The J gene is TRBJ1-2, the V gene TRBV6-6; 8 bases agree with TRBD1. J gave up 2 bases and V 6 bases, and 5 bases lay outside the gene matches. The germline gives CDR1 MNHNY, CDR2 SVGAGI (reference sequence). The CDR3 consists of 14 residues. The CDR3 loop is CASRARTGNYGYTF. CDR3 DNA sequence: TGTGCCAGCAGGGCCCGGACAGGGAACTATGGCTACACCTTC.

V is TRBV15 and J is TRBJ1-4; 8 bases map to TRBD1. CDR1 and CDR2 from the germline V gene are LNHNV and YYDKDF (reference sequence). CDR3 length equals 16 residues. V shed 2 bases, J shed 4 bases, and the junction held 6 bases outside the gene matches. CDR3 region: CATSRPRGPDNEKLFF. The CDR3 nucleotides are TGTGCCACCAGCAGACCCAGGGGGCCCGATAATGAAAAACTGTTTTTT. Variable domain in full (rest from reference TRBV15 and TRBJ1-4): DAMVIQNPRYQVTQFGKPVTLSCSQTLNHNVMYWYQQKSSQAPKLLFHYYDKDFNNEADTPDNFQSRRPNTSFCFLDIRSPGLGDTAMYLCATSRPRGPDNEKLFFGSGTQLSVL.

The rearrangement joins TRBV5-1 to TRBJ2-7, with D perhaps TRBD1 (5 bases). CDR1 is SGHRS and CDR2 is YFSETQ in the germline V gene. V was trimmed by 6 bases and J by 2 bases, leaving 15 bases between them. This CDR3 region has 14 residues. The CDR3 spells CASKETATTYEQYF. The CDR3 DNA reads as TGCGCCAGCAAAGAGACAGCGACGACCTACGAGCAGTACTTC.

As regards this clone: A much larger clone lies one base from this, so it may be a read error. This sample includes further DNA sequences coding for the same CDR3. The V and J genes are TRBV18 and TRBJ1-2; 7 nucleotides agree with TRBD1. The CDR3 length is 14 residues. J gave up 5 bases and V 2 bases, and 5 bases lay outside the gene matches. The V gene's germline CDR1 is KGHSH and CDR2 LQKENI. The CDR3 bases are TGTGCCAGCTCACCAGGGACAGATAATTATGGCTACACCTTC. Its translation is CASSPGTDNYGYTF.

V usage is TRBV29-1 and J usage is TRBJ2-1; possibly TRBD2 for D (5 bases). The CDR3 spans 15 residues. The V end lost 0 bases, the J end lost 8 bases, and 17 bases lay between the germline ends. CDR1 is SQVTM and CDR2 is ANQGSEA in the germline V gene. CDR3 residues: CSVEDPGSSRYEQFF. In DNA form, the CDR3 reads TGCAGCGTTGAAGATCCGGGGTCTAGTCGGTATGAGCAGTTCTTC.

The chain carries TRBV7-2 and TRBJ1-2; TRBD1 aligns across 8 bases. CDR1 is SGHTA and CDR2 is FQGNSA in the germline V gene. This CDR3 has 15 residues. V dropped 4 bases and J dropped 8; count of bases not matched to a gene: 12. In DNA form, the CDR3 reads TGTGCCAGCAGCTCCGCCCTCATACGGACAGGGGGCTACACCTTC. This codes for CASSSALIRTGGYTF.